Reported below is one T cell receptor (beta chain). CDR1 and CDR2 (germline): SGDLS, YYNGEE. V lost 0 bases to trimming and J lost 2 bases, with 7 bases between them. This CDR3 comprises 14 residues. The record originates from a study of blood T cell repertoires in COVID-19. Study overall: PBMCs, B-cell-depleted T cells, or T cells provided the cDNA or gDNA that made up the material.

Profiling relied on immunoSEQ multiplex PCR, and the TCRdb table lists in-frame clones only, not all of them. The sample has 300,000 to 350,000 clones, 80% to 90% seen once. Followed longitudinally, the Seattle patients had been enrolled during active infection. This TCR was recovered from a man younger than 45 with COVID-19, enrolled during active disease. The rearrangement uses TRBV9 and TRBJ2-3; no clear D gene. Sequenced input: peripheral blood. CDR3 region: CASSVGTATDTQYF. The CDR3 DNA reads as TGTGCCAGCAGCGTAGGAACAGCCACAGATACGCAGTATTTT.